A single sample gave rise to the 32 T cell receptor beta chains below, sequenced in a study of T cell responses to AZD1222 COVID-19 vaccine. Sequencing was performed with immunoSEQ multiplex PCR; in TCRdb, only in-frame clones are kept and a portion is missing. The table has 80,000 or so clones, roughly 87% seen once. This specimen consisted of peripheral blood, obtained on day 0 of MenACWY control vaccination. The source of these receptors is an adult in good health.

This rearrangement joins TRBV28 to TRBJ1-5; no firm D call. The V gene lost 2 bases and the J gene lost 4 bases, with 6 bases spanning the gap. The CDR3 sequence is 13 residues long. The V gene's germline CDR1 is MDHEN and CDR2 SYDVKM. This CDR3 is CASSLTLNQPQHF. DNA for the CDR3: TGTGCCAGCAGTTTAACCTTAAATCAGCCCCAGCATTTT.

This chain uses TRBV3-1 (or the pseudogene TRBV3-2) with TRBJ2-7; TRBD1 agrees at 8 bases. Germline V CDR1 and CDR2: LGHDT, YNNKEL (reference sequence). J gave up 5 bases and V 4 bases, and 7 bases lay outside the gene matches. The CDR3 is made up of 14 amino acids. The CDR3 spells CASSPRPGGHEQYF. The CDR3 DNA is TGTGCCAGCAGCCCGCGGCCAGGGGGCCACGAGCAGTACTTC.

CDR3 sequence (DNA): TGTGCCAGCAGCTTGCAGGGGGCGCTTACAGATACGCAGTATTTT. Its protein is CASSLQGALTDTQYF. This chain uses TRBV5-4 with TRBJ2-3, with 8 positions matching TRBD1. The CDR3 runs 15 residues. Germline V gene data show CDR1 as SGHNT and CDR2 as YYREEE (reference sequence). V shed 1 base and J 3 bases; nucleotides not matched to a gene: 4.

This clone was counted a few times. The chain is built from TRBV3-1 (or the pseudogene TRBV3-2) and TRBJ1-5, with D hard to call. Germline V gene sequence: CDR1 LGHDT, CDR2 YNNKEL (reference sequence). The CDR3 consists of 14 residues. The ends were cut back, 4 bases at V and 0 bases at J, with 7 bases in the middle. The CDR3 spells CASSLGYSNQPQHF. The CDR3 nucleotides are TGTGCCAGCAGCCTGGGGTATAGCAATCAGCCCCAGCATTTT.

This clone has a handful of counts. The J gene is TRBJ2-5, the V gene TRBV9, with D possibly being TRBD2 (5 bases). Trimming shortened V by 0 bases and J by 4 bases, and 16 bases separated the two germline ends. Germline loops: CDR1 SGDLS, CDR2 YYNGEE. The CDR3 sequence is 16 residues long. CDR3 sequence reads: CASSVGGSTSVETQYF. CDR3 sequence (DNA): TGTGCCAGCAGCGTAGGCGGCAGCACTAGTGTAGAGACCCAGTACTTC.

V and J are TRBV27 and TRBJ2-7; D is perhaps TRBD1 (7 bases). Between the trimmed V and J ends, which lost 3 bases and 2 bases, there was a span of 14 bases. This CDR3 contains 15 residues. Germline V gene data show CDR1 as MNHEY and CDR2 as SMNVEV (reference sequence). CDR3 residues: CASSFRGTVPYEQYF. The CDR3 DNA sequence: TGTGCCAGCAGTTTCCGGGGGACAGTCCCCTACGAGCAGTACTTC.

V gene TRBV11-3 combines with J gene TRBJ2-6, with TRBD1 as a possible D gene (5 bases). V lost 5 bases and J 0 bases, leaving 8 bases between the germline ends. Germline loops: CDR1 SGHNT, CDR2 YENEEA. This CDR3 is 15 amino acids long. CDR3 DNA sequence: TGTGCCAGCAGCGTCGACAGCTCTGGGGCCAACGTCCTGACTTTC. This translates into CASSVDSSGANVLTF.

As DNA, the CDR3 is TGTGCCAGCAGCCCTCGCTCGCAGGGGAGCAAAACTGAAGCTTTCTTT. Its translation: CASSPRSQGSKTEAFF. The rearrangement joins TRBV7-2 to TRBJ1-1; maybe TRBD1 (6 bases). Germline V gene data show CDR1 as SGHTA and CDR2 as FQGNSA. V shed 5 bases and J shed 5 bases, with 21 bases lying between them. This CDR3 region has 16 residues.

About this clone: Germline and junction disagree at one end, which may indicate a read error. This rearrangement joins TRBV5-1 to TRBJ1-1, with D possibly being TRBD1 (5 bases). The germline CDR1 and CDR2 sequences are SGHRS and YFSETQ. The CDR3 consists of 13 residues. The CDR3 DNA reads as TGCGCCAGCAGATTGGGGGAGAACACTGAAGCTTTCTTT. Translated: CASRLGENTEAFF.

This chain links TRBV27 with TRBJ1-1, with D tentatively TRBD1 (5 bases). The V end was cut by 6 bases, the J end by 1 base, with 12 bases between. CDR1 is MNHEY and CDR2 is SMNVEV in the germline V gene (reference sequence). This CDR3 contains 14 residues. CDR3 protein: CASSSQARNTEAFF. The CDR3 nucleotides read TGTGCCAGCAGCTCACAGGCCAGGAACACTGAAGCTTTCTTT.

This clone was observed a single time. This chain uses TRBV19 with TRBJ1-3, with TRBD1 identical over 7 bases. Germline V gene sequence: CDR1 LNHDA, CDR2 SQIVND (reference sequence). V shed 3 bases, J shed 0 bases, and the junction held 5 bases outside the gene matches. The CDR3 totals 16 residues. The CDR3 sequence: CASSMDRTSSGNTIYF. The CDR3 DNA follows: TGTGCCAGTAGTATGGACAGGACGAGCTCTGGAAACACCATATATTTT.

This clone was seen more than once but under ten times. The chain joins TRBV4-3 to TRBJ2-7; 8 nucleotides line up with TRBD1. The germline gives CDR1 LGHNA, CDR2 YSLEER. Germline trimming cut 3 bases from V and 3 bases from J; bases unmatched to any gene: 4. The CDR3 has 14 amino acids. This chain's CDR3 is CASSHGQGGYEQYF. For the CDR3, the DNA is TGCGCCAGCAGCCATGGACAGGGAGGCTACGAGCAGTACTTC.

The CDR3 region is CASSPMHRGETQYF. CDR3 coding DNA: TGTGCCAGCAGCCCGATGCACAGGGGAGAGACCCAGTACTTC. The chain couples TRBV3-1 (or the pseudogene TRBV3-2) to TRBJ2-5, with 7 bases matching TRBD1. Germline assignment: CDR1 LGHDT and CDR2 YNNKEL (reference sequence). The CDR3 is 14 residues long. J gave up 4 bases and V 4 bases, and 6 bases lay outside the gene matches.

The gene calls are TRBV28 and TRBJ2-5; 7 bases align to TRBD1. This CDR3 has 14 residues. J was trimmed by 3 bases and V by 2 bases; bases with no gene match: 3. The germline gives CDR1 MDHEN, CDR2 SYDVKM. DNA for the CDR3: TGTGCCAGCAGTTTAAGGACAGGTGAAGAGACCCAGTACTTC. Its protein is CASSLRTGEETQYF.

The chain uses TRBV12-3 or TRBV12-4 and TRBJ1-5; no reliable D call. Trimming removed 6 bases from V and 0 bases from J, with 3 bases in between. This CDR3 comprises 12 residues. The CDR3 sequence is CASRNSNQPQHF. CDR3 DNA sequence: TGTGCCAGCAGGAATAGCAATCAGCCCCAGCATTTT.

The rearrangement joins TRBV30 to TRBJ1-1, with 8 bases identical to TRBD1. Germline V gives CDR1 GTSNPN, CDR2 SVGIG (reference sequence). With 0 bases clipped from V and 5 bases from J, the junction kept 2 bases outside the gene matches. CDR3 length: 13 residues. CDR3 sequence (DNA): TGTGCCTGGAGTGTACAGGGGGTGACTGAAGCTTTCTTT. It translates to CAWSVQGVTEAFF.

The chain carries TRBV5-1 and TRBJ2-7; D may match TRBD1 or TRBD2 (5 bases each). Trimming removed 4 bases from V and 3 bases from J, with 14 bases in between. The CDR3 extends over 14 amino acids. The V gene's germline CDR1 is SGHRS and CDR2 YFSETQ. CDR3 sequence (DNA): TGCGCCAGCAGCACCTCGGGACGGGACTACGAGCAGTACTTC. This encodes CASSTSGRDYEQYF. Variable domain in full (rest from reference TRBV5-1 and TRBJ2-7): KAGVTQTPRYLIKTRGQQVTLSCSPISGHRSVSWYQQTPGQGLQFLFEYFSETQRNKGNFPGRFSGRQFSNSRSEMNVSTLELGDSALYLCASSTSGRDYEQYFGPGTRLTVT.

The chain employs TRBV27 and TRBJ1-1; D unresolved. The CDR3 is made up of 15 amino acids. The V and J ends lost 0 bases and 7 bases respectively, with 15 bases between them. Germline V CDR1 and CDR2: MNHEY, SMNVEV (reference sequence). CDR3 sequence (DNA): TGTGCCAGCAGTTTATCGTATAGCCCCCCGGGTGAAGCTTTCTTT. Translated: CASSLSYSPPGEAFF.

This clone was seen once. The CDR3 loop reads CASSLVAGDPVTYEQYF. The CDR3 nucleotides read TGTGCCAGCAGCTTGGTGGCAGGGGACCCCGTCACCTACGAGCAGTACTTC. The chain has TRBV5-4 and TRBJ2-7, with a weak D call TRBD1 (6 bases). The V end lost 0 bases, the J end lost 2 bases, and 18 bases lay between the germline ends. Germline assignment: CDR1 SGHNT and CDR2 YYREEE (reference sequence). CDR3 length equals 17 residues.

The chain recombines TRBV2 with TRBJ2-7; maybe TRBD1 (6 bases). Germline V gene sequence: CDR1 SNHLY, CDR2 FYNNEI. The ends were cut back, 4 bases at V and 1 base at J, with 11 bases in the middle. The CDR3 totals 14 residues. The CDR3 here is CASSGIGGSYEQYF. The DNA of the CDR3 is TGTGCCAGCAGTGGAATAGGGGGATCCTACGAGCAGTACTTC.

The rearrangement uses TRBV3-1 (or the pseudogene TRBV3-2) and TRBJ1-1; D unresolved. Looked up from germline, CDR1 is LGHDT and CDR2 is YNNKEL (reference sequence). Trimming removed 4 bases from V and 1 base from J, with 7 bases in between. This CDR3 is built from 13 residues. CDR3 DNA: TGTGCCAGCAGCCTGATTTCGAACACTGAAGCTTTCTTT. Translation: CASSLISNTEAFF.

CDR3 amino acids: CASSLELVGVETQYF. CDR3 nucleotide sequence: TGTGCCAGCAGCTTAGAGCTGGTCGGGGTCGAGACCCAGTACTTC. This rearrangement joins TRBV7-9 to TRBJ2-5, with D possibly being TRBD2 (5 bases). The length of the CDR3 is 15 residues. The V gene lost 1 base and the J gene lost 5 bases, with 14 bases spanning the gap. The germline V gene has CDR1 SEHNR and CDR2 FQNEAQ (reference sequence). The full variable domain, with the rest looked up from reference TRBV7-9 and TRBJ2-5, is DTGVSQNPRHKITKRGQNVTFRCDPISEHNRLYWYRQTLGQGPEFLTYFQNEAQLEKSRLLSDRFSAERPKGSFSTLEIQRTEQGDSAMYLCASSLELVGVETQYFGPGTRLLVL.

The chain carries TRBV2 and TRBJ2-1, with a possible D match to TRBD2 (5 bases). Trimming cost V 5 bases and J 6 bases, with 8 bases left between them. Germline values: CDR1 SNHLY, CDR2 FYNNEI. This CDR3 is built from 12 residues. The CDR3 DNA reads as TGTGCCAGCAGTCAGACTACCAATGAGCAGTTCTTC. Translation: CASSQTTNEQFF.

The chain couples TRBV5-5 to TRBJ1-5; D possibly corresponds to TRBD1 (6 bases). V lost 2 bases and J 3 bases, leaving 12 bases between the germline ends. The CDR3 loop spans 15 amino acids. CDR1 and CDR2 from the germline V gene are SGHKS and YYEKEE (reference sequence). The CDR3: CASSLYRAPNQPQHF. CDR3 coding DNA: TGTGCCAGCAGCTTATACAGGGCCCCCAATCAGCCCCAGCATTTT. The whole variable domain, remainder taken from reference TRBV5-5 and TRBJ1-5, is DAGVTQSPTHLIKTRGQQVTLRCSPISGHKSVSWYQQVLGQGPQFIFQYYEKEERGRGNFPDRFSARQFPNYSSELNVNALLLGDSALYLCASSLYRAPNQPQHFGDGTRLSIL.

The table lists this clone with a count of one. The V and J genes are TRBV4-3 and TRBJ1-2; D may be TRBD1 (5 bases). CDR1 is LGHNA and CDR2 is YSLEER in the germline V gene. The V end lost 0 bases, the J end lost 5 bases, and 16 bases lay between the germline ends. The CDR3 consists of 16 residues. CDR3 DNA: TGCGCCAGCAGCCAAGAGTGGTTGGGGACCGATTATGGCTACACCTTC. Protein sequence: CASSQEWLGTDYGYTF.

The chain uses TRBV9 and TRBJ2-1; 9 bases map to TRBD1. The germline CDR1 and CDR2 sequences are SGDLS and YYNGEE. The CDR3 covers 16 residues. Losses at the gene ends were 3 bases for V and 0 bases for J; bases not matched to a gene: 4. As DNA, the CDR3 is TGTGCCAGCAGCGCACAGGGGGCTAGCTCCTACAATGAGCAGTTCTTC. As protein: CASSAQGASSYNEQFF.

The chain couples TRBV7-3 to TRBJ2-1; D is tentatively TRBD1 or TRBD2 (5 bases each). CDR3 length equals 12 residues. Germline-derived CDR1 and CDR2 are SGHTA and FQGTGA. V was cut by 0 bases and J by 11 bases, with 8 bases left in between. Here the CDR3 DNA reads TGTGCCAGCAGCTTAACCGGGGCCAAGCAGTTCTTC. Protein: CASSLTGAKQFF.

The genes are TRBV11-3 and TRBJ1-4, with D hard to call. The CDR3 loop spans 13 amino acids. Trimming removed 1 base from V and 7 bases from J, with 7 bases in between. Per the germline V gene, CDR1 is SGHNT and CDR2 is YENEEA. The DNA of the CDR3 is TGTGCCAGCAGCTTAGGAGACCGTGAAAAACTGTTTTTT. Translating gives CASSLGDREKLFF.

V is TRBV27 and J is TRBJ2-7; D possibly corresponds to TRBD2 (5 bases). Germline V gene sequence: CDR1 MNHEY, CDR2 SMNVEV (reference sequence). Trimming stripped 3 bases from V and 6 bases from J, with 15 bases between. This CDR3 comprises 14 residues. In DNA form, the CDR3 reads TGTGCCAGCAGTTTGCGGCCGGGGATTGGCGAGCAGTACTTC. The encoded protein is CASSLRPGIGEQYF.

The CDR3 here is CASSLSRVSQPQHF. For the CDR3, the DNA is TGTGCCAGCAGCTTATCGCGGGTAAGTCAGCCCCAGCATTTT. V usage is TRBV7-2 and J usage is TRBJ1-5; D ambiguous. V gave up 2 bases and J gave up 6 bases, with 11 bases separating them. The V gene's germline CDR1 is SGHTA and CDR2 FQGNSA. The CDR3 runs to 14 residues.

This clone is a singleton in its sample. This chain links TRBV18 with TRBJ1-5; weak D call: TRBD1 (5 bases). Germline V gene sequence: CDR1 KGHSH, CDR2 LQKENI. Deletions cut 0 bases from V and 4 bases from J, with 10 bases between. The CDR3 runs 15 residues. This CDR3 reads CASSPPGGRNQPQHF. CDR3 bases: TGTGCCAGCTCACCACCGGGGGGACGGAATCAGCCCCAGCATTTT.

This sequence joins TRBV5-1 and TRBJ2-5; 9 nucleotides align to TRBD2. Trimming cost V 0 bases and J 5 bases; bases outside gene matches: 2. The CDR3 loop spans 14 amino acids. CDR1 is SGHRS and CDR2 is YFSETQ in the germline V gene. The CDR3 here is CASSLGGGAETQYF. DNA of the CDR3: TGCGCCAGCAGCTTGGGCGGGGGGGCGGAGACCCAGTACTTC.